These 15 T cell receptor beta chains came from one sample sequenced in a study of blood T cell repertoires in COVID-19. Repertoires were generated with immunoSEQ multiplex PCR, while TCRdb's copy carries only in-frame clones and drops some. The sample carries around 190,000 clones, approximately 79% recorded once. What was sequenced was peripheral blood. These receptors all come from a woman between 45 and 60 years old with acute or convalescent COVID-19.

In its sample, this clone was seen a few times. This chain connects TRBV3-1 (or the pseudogene TRBV3-2) to TRBJ2-5; 9 positions match TRBD2. CDR1 is LGHDT, CDR2 YNNKEL, per germline (reference sequence). The CDR3 consists of 16 residues. V lost 1 base, J lost 2 bases, and 5 bases stayed unmatched. Here the CDR3 DNA reads TGTGCCAGCAGCCAAGGGCAAGCGGGAGGACAAGAGACCCAGTACTTC. Translation gives CASSQGQAGGQETQYF.

The CDR3 nucleotides read TGTGCCAGCAGTTCAAGACTAGCGGGGGACAATGAGCAGTTCTTC. Its translation is CASSSRLAGDNEQFF. The chain has TRBV6-5 and TRBJ2-1; 12 nucleotides match TRBD2. The germline gives CDR1 MNHEY, CDR2 SVGAGI. V shed 4 bases and J 5 bases; nucleotides not matched to a gene: 3. This CDR3 is 15 amino acids long.

The chain employs TRBV6-5 and TRBJ2-1, with D possibly TRBD2 on 6 matching bases. Trimming stripped 3 bases from V and 7 bases from J, with 13 bases between. This CDR3 is 14 amino acids long. CDR1 and CDR2 (germline): MNHEY, SVGAGI. The CDR3 here is CASSYRDLANEQFF. CDR3 bases: TGTGCCAGCAGTTATCGGGACTTAGCGAATGAGCAGTTCTTC.

This clone was found once. V is TRBV18 and J is TRBJ2-7; D is possibly TRBD2 (5 bases). The CDR3 contains 14 residues. Germline lookup yields CDR1 KGHSH and CDR2 LQKENI. With 6 bases removed from V and 4 bases from J, the gap between germline ends came to 16 bases. The DNA of the CDR3 is TGTGCCAGCTCCCCATTTAGAGGGTTGTACGAGCAGTACTTC. This sequence encodes CASSPFRGLYEQYF. Variable domain in full (rest from reference TRBV18 and TRBJ2-7): NAGVMQNPRHLVRRRGQEARLRCSPMKGHSHVYWYRQLPEEGLKFMVYLQKENIIDESGMPKERFSAEFPKEGPSILRIQQVVRGDSAAYFCASSPFRGLYEQYFGPGTRLTVT.

This clone was picked up a small number of times. The V and J genes are TRBV9 and TRBJ1-4; 9 bases are a match to TRBD1. This CDR3 has 14 residues. Germline V gene sequence: CDR1 SGDLS, CDR2 YYNGEE. J gave up 9 bases and V 0 bases, and 3 bases lay outside the gene matches. This CDR3 is CASSVEGQGKKLFF. As DNA, the CDR3 is TGTGCCAGCAGCGTAGAGGGACAGGGCAAAAAACTGTTTTTT.

This clone occurred a few times. The J gene is TRBJ2-7, the V gene TRBV24-1; 9 positions match TRBD1. The V and J ends lost 3 bases and 3 bases, in that order; junction bases with no gene match: 8. The CDR3 covers 16 residues. Germline CDR1 KGHDR, CDR2 SFDVKD. This CDR3 reads CATSDPLGQGGYEQYF. CDR3 DNA sequence: TGTGCCACCAGTGATCCGCTGGGACAGGGAGGCTACGAGCAGTACTTC.

V and J are TRBV5-4 and TRBJ1-2; TRBD1 aligns across 8 bases. V shed 3 bases, J shed 8 bases, and the junction held 9 bases outside the gene matches. The CDR3 covers 14 residues. CDR1 is SGHNT, CDR2 YYREEE, per germline (reference sequence). CDR3 nucleotides: TGTGCCAGCAGCTACCCAGGACAGGGAGGGGGCTACACCTTC. This codes for CASSYPGQGGGYTF.

The V call is TRBV30, the J call TRBJ2-3; TRBD2 might be the D (6 bases). The germline gives CDR1 GTSNPN, CDR2 SVGIG (reference sequence). The CDR3 is 15 residues long. The V and J ends lost 4 bases and 10 bases respectively, with 24 bases between them. The CDR3 region has the DNA TGTGCCTGGAAGTCGGGAGCGTTACTGACGCTTCCGCAGTATTTT. It yields the protein CAWKSGALLTLPQYF.

The chain carries TRBV28 and TRBJ1-2, with a weak D call TRBD1 (5 bases). V gave up 8 bases and J gave up 8 bases, with 18 bases separating them. The CDR3 is 13 amino acids. Germline CDR1 MDHEN, CDR2 SYDVKM. The DNA for the CDR3 is TGTGCCAGCTTCCCTAGCGGGGCCAGAGGCTACACCTTC. Protein sequence: CASFPSGARGYTF.

The gene calls are TRBV24-1 and TRBJ2-7; 9 bases align to TRBD2. Germline assignment: CDR1 KGHDR and CDR2 SFDVKD. The CDR3 spans 15 residues. The V and J ends lost 6 bases and 5 bases, in that order; junction bases with no gene match: 10. The CDR3 loop reads CATSLIAGVSDEQYF. CDR3 DNA sequence: TGTGCCACCAGTTTAATAGCGGGAGTAAGCGACGAGCAGTACTTC.

The J gene is TRBJ1-1, the V gene TRBV28; 9 bases agree with TRBD1. In germline, CDR1 is MDHEN, CDR2 SYDVKM. The V segment lost 4 bases and the J segment 5 bases; nucleotides outside the gene matches: 8. CDR3 length: 15 residues. The CDR3 region is CASSSPGTGSTEAFF. Here the CDR3 DNA reads TGTGCCAGCAGTTCGCCCGGGACAGGGTCAACTGAAGCTTTCTTT.

The chain recombines TRBV28 with TRBJ2-3; TRBD2 aligns across 9 bases. V shed 5 bases and J 1 base; nucleotides not matched to a gene: 7. Germline V gene sequence: CDR1 MDHEN, CDR2 SYDVKM. This CDR3 contains 16 residues. The CDR3 sequence: CASSTYSGSGTDTQYF. As DNA, the CDR3 is TGTGCCAGCAGTACGTATAGCGGGAGTGGCACAGATACGCAGTATTTT.

The chain employs TRBV7-9 and TRBJ2-1; 9 bases fit TRBD2. This CDR3 has 16 residues. V gave up 6 bases and J gave up 4 bases; unmatched junction bases: 10. The germline V gene encodes CDR1 SEHNR and CDR2 FQNEAQ (reference sequence). The CDR3 loop is CASRDQGLASYNEQFF. The CDR3 DNA reads TGTGCCAGCAGAGACCAAGGACTAGCGAGTTACAATGAGCAGTTCTTC.

The chain combines TRBV10-1 with TRBJ2-7; D perhaps matches TRBD2 (5 bases). This CDR3 has 14 residues. Trimming took 0 bases from V and 4 from J, leaving 10 bases between them. In germline, CDR1 is WNHNN, CDR2 SYGVQD (reference sequence). This CDR3 reads CASSESTGDYEQYF. DNA of the CDR3: TGCGCCAGCAGTGAGTCAACCGGGGATTACGAGCAGTACTTC.

The V and J genes are TRBV14 and TRBJ1-6; 8 bases map to TRBD1. This CDR3 region has 14 residues. Germline CDR1 and CDR2: SGHDN and FVKESK. The V and J ends lost 4 bases and 11 bases, in that order; junction bases with no gene match: 7. The CDR3: CASSLLDRGTPLHF. As DNA, the CDR3 is TGTGCCAGCAGCCTCCTAGACAGGGGAACACCCCTCCACTTT.